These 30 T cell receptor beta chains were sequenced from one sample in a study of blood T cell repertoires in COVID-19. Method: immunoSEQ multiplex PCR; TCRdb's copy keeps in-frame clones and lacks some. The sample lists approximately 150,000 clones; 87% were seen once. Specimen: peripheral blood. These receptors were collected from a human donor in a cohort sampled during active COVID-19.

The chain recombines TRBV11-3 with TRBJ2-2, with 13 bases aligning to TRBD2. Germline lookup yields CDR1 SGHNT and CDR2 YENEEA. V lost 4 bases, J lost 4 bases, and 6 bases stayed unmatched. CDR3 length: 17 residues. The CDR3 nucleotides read TGTGCCAGCAGCTCACGGACTAGCGGGGGAGGCACCGGGGAGCTGTTTTTT. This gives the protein CASSSRTSGGGTGELFF.

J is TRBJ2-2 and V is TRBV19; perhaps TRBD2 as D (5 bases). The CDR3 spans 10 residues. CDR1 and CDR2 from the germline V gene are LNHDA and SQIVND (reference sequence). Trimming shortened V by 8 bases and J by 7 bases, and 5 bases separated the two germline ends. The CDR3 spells CASGGGELFF. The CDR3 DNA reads TGTGCCAGTGGAGGCGGGGAGCTGTTTTTT.

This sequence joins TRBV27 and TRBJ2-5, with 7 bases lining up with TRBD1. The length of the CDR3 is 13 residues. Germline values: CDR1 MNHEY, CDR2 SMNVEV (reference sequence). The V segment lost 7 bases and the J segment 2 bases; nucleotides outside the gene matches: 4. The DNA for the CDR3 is TGTGCCAGCAAAGGACAGGAGCAAGAGACCCAGTACTTC. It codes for CASKGQEQETQYF.

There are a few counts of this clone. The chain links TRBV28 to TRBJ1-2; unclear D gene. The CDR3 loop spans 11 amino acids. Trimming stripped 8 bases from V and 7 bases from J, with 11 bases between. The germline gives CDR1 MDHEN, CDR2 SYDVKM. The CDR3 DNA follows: TGTGCCAGCGGAATACGAGGTGGCTACACCTTC. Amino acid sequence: CASGIRGGYTF.

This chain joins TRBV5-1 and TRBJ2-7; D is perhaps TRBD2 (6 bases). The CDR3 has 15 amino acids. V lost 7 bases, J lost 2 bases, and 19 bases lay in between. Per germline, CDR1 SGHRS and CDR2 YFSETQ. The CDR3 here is CASSSPGLSTYEQYF. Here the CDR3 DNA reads TGCGCCAGCTCTTCCCCGGGACTCTCTACCTACGAGCAGTACTTC.

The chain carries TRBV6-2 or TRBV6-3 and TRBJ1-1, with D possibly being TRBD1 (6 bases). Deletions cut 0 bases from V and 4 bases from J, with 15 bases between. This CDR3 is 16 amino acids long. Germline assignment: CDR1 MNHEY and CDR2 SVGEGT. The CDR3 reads CASSYSAGALSTEAFF. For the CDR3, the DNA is TGTGCCAGCAGTTACTCGGCAGGGGCCCTAAGCACTGAAGCTTTCTTT.

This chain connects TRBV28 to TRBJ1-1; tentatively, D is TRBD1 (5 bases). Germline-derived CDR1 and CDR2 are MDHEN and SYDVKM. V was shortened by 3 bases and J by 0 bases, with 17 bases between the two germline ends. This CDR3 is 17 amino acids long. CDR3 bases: TGTGCCAGCAGTTTGAGCAGGGAGGCCCTTATGAACACTGAAGCTTTCTTT. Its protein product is CASSLSREALMNTEAFF.

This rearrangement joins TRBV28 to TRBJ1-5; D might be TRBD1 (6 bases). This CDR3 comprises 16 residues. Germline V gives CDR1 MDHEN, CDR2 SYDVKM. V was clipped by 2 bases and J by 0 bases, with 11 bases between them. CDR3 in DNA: TGTGCCAGCAGTTTACTCAGGGGCTATAGCAATCAGCCCCAGCATTTT. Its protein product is CASSLLRGYSNQPQHF.

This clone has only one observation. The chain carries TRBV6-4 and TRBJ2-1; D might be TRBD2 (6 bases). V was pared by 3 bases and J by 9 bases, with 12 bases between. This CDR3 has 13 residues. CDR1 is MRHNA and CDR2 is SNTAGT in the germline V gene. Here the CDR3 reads CASSEREWSEQFF. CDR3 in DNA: TGTGCCAGCAGTGAACGGGAGTGGAGTGAGCAGTTCTTC.

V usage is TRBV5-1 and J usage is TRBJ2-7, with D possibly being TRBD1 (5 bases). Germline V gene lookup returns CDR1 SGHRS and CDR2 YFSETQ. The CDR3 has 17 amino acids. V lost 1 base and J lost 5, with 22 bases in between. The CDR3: CASSLRGSPQGFDEQYF. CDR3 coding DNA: TGCGCCAGCAGCTTGAGGGGCAGTCCGCAGGGTTTCGACGAGCAGTACTTC.

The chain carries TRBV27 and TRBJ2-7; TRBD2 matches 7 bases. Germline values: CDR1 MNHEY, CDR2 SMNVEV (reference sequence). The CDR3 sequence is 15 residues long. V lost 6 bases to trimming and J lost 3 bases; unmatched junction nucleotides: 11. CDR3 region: CASRKIGLENYEQYF. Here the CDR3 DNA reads TGTGCCAGCAGAAAAATCGGACTAGAGAACTACGAGCAGTACTTC.

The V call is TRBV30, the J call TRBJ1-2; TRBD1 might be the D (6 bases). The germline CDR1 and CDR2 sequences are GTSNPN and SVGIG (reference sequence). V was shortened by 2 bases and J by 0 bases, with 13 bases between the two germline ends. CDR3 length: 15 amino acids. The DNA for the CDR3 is TGTGCCTGGAGTTCCGGACAGCTCCCTAACTATGGCTACACCTTC. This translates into CAWSSGQLPNYGYTF.

CDR3 nucleotide sequence: TGTGCCAGCAGCTTGTACGACAGGGGGCGAATGGGCTACACCTTC. Residues: CASSLYDRGRMGYTF. The gene calls are TRBV7-9 and TRBJ1-2; 10 bases map to TRBD1. Trimming cost V 3 bases and J 8 bases; bases outside gene matches: 9. Germline assignment: CDR1 SEHNR and CDR2 FQNEAQ (reference sequence). The CDR3 spans 15 residues.

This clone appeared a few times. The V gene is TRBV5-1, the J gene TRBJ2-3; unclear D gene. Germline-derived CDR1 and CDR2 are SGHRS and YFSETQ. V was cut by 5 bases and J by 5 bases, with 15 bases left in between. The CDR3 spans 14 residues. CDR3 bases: TGCGCCAGCAGTGTAGCTTTGGTTGGAGATACGCAGTATTTT. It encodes CASSVALVGDTQYF.

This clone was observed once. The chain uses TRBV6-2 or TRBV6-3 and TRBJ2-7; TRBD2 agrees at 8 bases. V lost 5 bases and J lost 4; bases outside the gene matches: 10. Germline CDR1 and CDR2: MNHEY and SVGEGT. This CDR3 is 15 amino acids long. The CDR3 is CASSQPGLVAYEQYF. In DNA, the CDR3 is TGTGCCAGCAGTCAGCCGGGACTAGTGGCGTACGAGCAGTACTTC.

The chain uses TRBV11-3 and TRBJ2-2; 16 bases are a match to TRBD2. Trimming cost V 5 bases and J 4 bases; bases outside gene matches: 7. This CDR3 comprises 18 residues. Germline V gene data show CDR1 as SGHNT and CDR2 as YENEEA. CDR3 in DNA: TGTGCCAGCAGCCCCGGGACTAGCGGGAGGGAGGGCACCGGGGAGCTGTTTTTT. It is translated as CASSPGTSGREGTGELFF. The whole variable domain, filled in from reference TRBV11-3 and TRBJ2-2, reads EAGVVQSPRYKIIEKKQPVAFWCNPISGHNTLYWYLQNLGQGPELLIRYENEEAVDDSQLPKDRFSAERLKGVDSTLKIQPAELGDSAVYLCASSPGTSGREGTGELFFGEGSRLTVL.

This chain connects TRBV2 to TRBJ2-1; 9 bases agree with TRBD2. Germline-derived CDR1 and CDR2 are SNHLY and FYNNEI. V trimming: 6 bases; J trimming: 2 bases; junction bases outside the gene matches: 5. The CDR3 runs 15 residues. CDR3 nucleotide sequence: TGTGCCAGCAGCAAGACTAGCGGTCCCTACAATGAGCAGTTCTTC. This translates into CASSKTSGPYNEQFF.

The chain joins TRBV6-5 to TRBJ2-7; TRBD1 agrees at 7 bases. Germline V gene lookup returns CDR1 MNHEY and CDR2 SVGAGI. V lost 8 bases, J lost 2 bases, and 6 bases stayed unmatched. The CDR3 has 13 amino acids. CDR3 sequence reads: CASGPRGTYEQYF. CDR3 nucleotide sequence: TGTGCCAGCGGACCCAGGGGGACCTACGAGCAGTACTTC.

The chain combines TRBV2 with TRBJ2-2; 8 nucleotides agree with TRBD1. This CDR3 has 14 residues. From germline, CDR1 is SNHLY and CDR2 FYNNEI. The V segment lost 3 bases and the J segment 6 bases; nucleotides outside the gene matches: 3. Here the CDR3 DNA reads TGTGCCAGCAGTGATCAGGGGGCAGCCGGGGAGCTGTTTTTT. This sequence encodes CASSDQGAAGELFF. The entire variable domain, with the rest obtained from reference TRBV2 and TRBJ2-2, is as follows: EPEVTQTPSHQVTQMGQEVILRCVPISNHLYFYWYRQILGQKVEFLVSFYNNEISEKSEIFDDQFSVERPDGSNFTLKIRSTKLEDSAMYFCASSDQGAAGELFFGEGSRLTVL.

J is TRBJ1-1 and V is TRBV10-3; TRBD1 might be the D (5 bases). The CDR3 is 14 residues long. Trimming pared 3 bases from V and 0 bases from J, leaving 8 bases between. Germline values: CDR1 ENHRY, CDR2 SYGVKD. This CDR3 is CAISEKGMNTEAFF. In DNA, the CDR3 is TGTGCCATCAGTGAAAAGGGGATGAACACTGAAGCTTTCTTT.

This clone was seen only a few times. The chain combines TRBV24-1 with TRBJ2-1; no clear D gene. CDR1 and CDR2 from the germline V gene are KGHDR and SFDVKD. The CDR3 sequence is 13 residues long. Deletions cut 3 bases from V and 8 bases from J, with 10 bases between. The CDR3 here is CATSDAGTYEQFF. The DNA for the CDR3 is TGTGCCACCAGTGATGCTGGCACCTATGAGCAGTTCTTC.

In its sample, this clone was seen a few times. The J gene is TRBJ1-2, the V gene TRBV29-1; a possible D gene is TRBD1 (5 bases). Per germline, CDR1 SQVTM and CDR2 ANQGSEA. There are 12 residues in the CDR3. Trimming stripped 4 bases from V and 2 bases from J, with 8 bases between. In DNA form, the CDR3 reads TGCAGCGTTGCGGGGGAAAACTATGGCTACACCTTC. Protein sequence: CSVAGENYGYTF.

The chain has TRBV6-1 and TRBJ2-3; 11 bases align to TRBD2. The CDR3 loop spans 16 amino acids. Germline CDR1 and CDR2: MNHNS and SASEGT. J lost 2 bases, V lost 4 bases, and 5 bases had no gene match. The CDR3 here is CASSALAGGLTDTQYF. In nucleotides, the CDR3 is TGTGCCAGCAGTGCCCTAGCGGGAGGACTCACAGATACGCAGTATTTT.

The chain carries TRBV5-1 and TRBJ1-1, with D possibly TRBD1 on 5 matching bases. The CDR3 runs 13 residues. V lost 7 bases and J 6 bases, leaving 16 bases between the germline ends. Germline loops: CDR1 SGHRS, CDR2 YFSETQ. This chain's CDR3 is CASSAGVGAEAFF. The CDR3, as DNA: TGCGCCAGCTCGGCGGGGGTCGGGGCTGAAGCTTTCTTT.

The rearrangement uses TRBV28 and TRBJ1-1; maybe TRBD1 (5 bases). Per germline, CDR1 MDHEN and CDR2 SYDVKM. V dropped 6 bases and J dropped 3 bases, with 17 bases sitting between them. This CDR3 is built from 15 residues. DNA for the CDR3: TGTGCCAGCAGCCCCCCGCGGGGAGGGGACACTGAAGCTTTCTTT. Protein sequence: CASSPPRGGDTEAFF. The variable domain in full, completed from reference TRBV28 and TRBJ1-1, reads DVKVTQSSRYLVKRTGEKVFLECVQDMDHENMFWYRQDPGLGLRLIYFSYDVKMKEKGDIPEGYSVSREKKERFSLILESASTNQTSMYLCASSPPRGGDTEAFFGQGTRLTVV.

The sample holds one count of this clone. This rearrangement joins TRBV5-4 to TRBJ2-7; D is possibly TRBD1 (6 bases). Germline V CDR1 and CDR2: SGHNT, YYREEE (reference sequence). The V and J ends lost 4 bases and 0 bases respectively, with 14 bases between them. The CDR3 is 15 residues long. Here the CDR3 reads CASSQQGKSSYEQYF. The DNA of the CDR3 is TGTGCCAGCAGCCAACAGGGAAAATCCTCCTACGAGCAGTACTTC.

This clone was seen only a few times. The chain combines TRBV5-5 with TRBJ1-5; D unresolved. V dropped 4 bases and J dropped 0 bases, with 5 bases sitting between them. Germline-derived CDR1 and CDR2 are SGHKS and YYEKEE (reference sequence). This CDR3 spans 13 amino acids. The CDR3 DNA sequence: TGTGCCAGCAGCGTAGATAGCAATCAGCCCCAGCATTTT. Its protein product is CASSVDSNQPQHF.

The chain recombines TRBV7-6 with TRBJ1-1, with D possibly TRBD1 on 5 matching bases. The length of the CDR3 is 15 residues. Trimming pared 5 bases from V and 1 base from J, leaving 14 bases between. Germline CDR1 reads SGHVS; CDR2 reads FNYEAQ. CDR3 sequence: CASSLGATPNTEAFF. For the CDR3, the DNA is TGTGCCAGCAGCCTAGGGGCCACTCCGAACACTGAAGCTTTCTTT.

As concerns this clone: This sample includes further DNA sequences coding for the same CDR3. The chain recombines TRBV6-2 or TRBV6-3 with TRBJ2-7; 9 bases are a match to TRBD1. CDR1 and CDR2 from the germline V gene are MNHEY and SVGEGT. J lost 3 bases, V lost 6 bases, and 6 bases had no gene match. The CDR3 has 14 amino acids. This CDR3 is CASSWGQGGYEQYF. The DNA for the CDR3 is TGTGCCAGCAGCTGGGGACAGGGAGGCTACGAGCAGTACTTC.

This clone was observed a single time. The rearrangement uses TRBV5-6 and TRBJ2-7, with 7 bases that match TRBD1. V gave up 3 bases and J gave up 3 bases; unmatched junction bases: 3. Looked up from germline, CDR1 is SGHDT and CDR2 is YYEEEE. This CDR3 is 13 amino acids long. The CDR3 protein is CASSSWDSYEQYF. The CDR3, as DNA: TGTGCCAGCAGCTCCTGGGACAGCTACGAGCAGTACTTC.